This TCR beta chain was found in a study of vaccination effects on CD4 cells after COVID-19. Study-level results: In convalescent patients, vaccine-induced clones largely differed from infection-induced clones. Pronounced clonal contraction occurred in clones induced by infection and by vaccine late after vaccination.

As to this clone: The antigen is not known.

Once cultured for 10 days, the cells underwent separation to obtain CD4+ T cells. The individual was infected with SARS-CoV-2 between March and December 2020, as confirmed by PCR. On both days 3 and 7, half of the culture medium was replaced with IL-2 medium. Produced via immunoSEQ multiplex PCR; TCRdb's table is partial and in-frame only. The sample lists about 51,000 clones, 74% seen once, with more than 6.5% in the top ten. Germline loops: CDR1 KGHSH, CDR2 LQKENI. The trim removed 3 bases at V and 5 bases at J, leaving 0 bases unmatched. The CDR3 is made up of 13 amino acids. This material consisted of CD4+ T cells from PBMCs cultured without peptide, taken before COVID-19 vaccination. The sequence derives from a human donor who had a prior SARS-CoV-2 infection. The chain links TRBV18 to TRBJ2-5; TRBD1 matches 10 bases. The CDR3 DNA is TGTGCCAGCTCACCGGGACAGGGGGAGACCCAGTACTTC. Translation gives CASSPGQGETQYF.